The text below deals with one T cell receptor (beta chain). The target antigen is unknown. The germline gives CDR1 LNHDA, CDR2 SQIVND (reference sequence). The CDR3 consists of 14 residues. V trimming: 4 bases; J trimming: 5 bases; junction bases outside the gene matches: 4. This record belongs to a study of cytomegalovirus exposure and HLA in healthy donors. Whole-study context: Earlier, some 180 million T cells were analyzed, and 95 million to 140 million unique TCR beta sequences were found among them.

It was with 60 Vbeta and 13 Jbeta primers that the PCR ran. This table comes from immunoSEQ multiplex PCR, and its TCRdb copy is limited to in-frame clones, with some not included. The sample records under 200,000 clones, over 65% being singletons. Broader study findings: A link between a missense DCLRE1C variant and TCR beta V- and J-gene trimming emerged from a later analysis.

Each donor was healthy, and each was a bone marrow donor. The sequence came from a man aged 55 to 69 in good health and CMV-seronegative. Material for sequencing was PBMCs. This chain links TRBV19 with TRBJ2-2, with TRBD2 matching over 7 bases. CDR3 DNA: TGTGCCAGTAGTAAGCGGGGACCGACCGGGGAGCTGTTTTTT. Its translation: CASSKRGPTGELFF.